The rows below give T cell receptor beta chains drawn from one sample of a study of shared clonotypes between healthy human individuals. Measured with immunoSEQ multiplex PCR; TCRdb has only the in-frame clones, and not every one. Of fewer than 1.8 million clones in the sample, approximately 98.5% were seen once. Sequencing was done on a sample of naive CD4+ T cells sorted from blood. Source of these receptors: a man aged 25 to 40 in good health. CDR3s include the opening cysteine and the closing phenylalanine or tryptophan. A D gene is named only where the DNA matches it firmly. A row's size may be missing; if present it is once, few, many or a size class.

J: TRBJ2-7; D: TRBD1; V: TRBV10-1; size: .; DNA: TGCGCCAGCAGCCGGGACAGGGGCTTTGTCGAGCAGTACTTC; CDR3: CASSRDRGFVEQYF
J: TRBJ2-2; D: TRBD1; V: TRBV2; size: .; DNA: TGTGCCAGCAGGAAAGACAGGGATATCCCCACCGGGGAGCTGTTTTTT; CDR3: CASRKDRDIPTGELFF
J: TRBJ2-7; D: .; V: TRBV2; size: .; DNA: TGTGCCAGTCAGGGGCTGCCACTAGCTCTCGCGCGGGAGCTGTACGAGCAGTACTTC; CDR3: CASQGLPLALARELYEQYF
J: TRBJ2-7; D: TRBD2; V: TRBV6-4; size: .; DNA: TGTGCCACGCCCCACGGCGGGGGCTACGAGCAGTACTTC; CDR3: CATPHGGGYEQYF
J: TRBJ2-1; D: .; V: TRBV18; size: .; DNA: TGTGCCAGCTCACTTTACAGGGTCCGTGATGAGCAGTTCTTC; CDR3: CASSLYRVRDEQFF
J: TRBJ2-1; D: TRBD2; V: TRBV19; size: .; DNA: TGTGCCAGTAGTATTCAGACTAGCGGGGCCTACAATGAGCAGTTCTTC; CDR3: CASSIQTSGAYNEQFF
J: TRBJ2-1; D: .; V: TRBV11-3; size: .; DNA: TGTGCCAGCAGCCCCGACGGCCCCAATGAGCAGTTCTTC; CDR3: CASSPDGPNEQFF
J: TRBJ2-1; D: TRBD2; V: TRBV5-4; size: once; DNA: TGTGCCAGCAGCCGGGGCGGGACTAGCGGGAACAATGAGCAGTTCTTC; CDR3: CASSRGGTSGNNEQFF
J: TRBJ2-2; D: TRBD1; V: TRBV28; size: .; DNA: TGTGCCAGCAGTCAGGGACAGTACACCGGGGAGCTGTTTTTT; CDR3: CASSQGQYTGELFF
J: TRBJ2-7; D: TRBD1; V: TRBV28; size: .; DNA: TGTGCCAGCAGTTTAAGGGGGCTCGAGCAGTACTTC; CDR3: CASSLRGLEQYF
J: TRBJ2-7; D: TRBD2; V: TRBV6-1; size: .; DNA: TGTGCCAGCAGCGTAACTAGCGGGCGACTTTACGAGCAGTACTTC; CDR3: CASSVTSGRLYEQYF
J: TRBJ2-7; D: .; V: TRBV5-1; size: once; DNA: TGCGCCAGCAGCTTGGGACGCTACGAGCAGTACTTC; CDR3: CASSLGRYEQYF
J: TRBJ1-2; D: TRBD1; V: TRBV9; size: .; DNA: TGTGCCAGCAGCGTCGGACCCGCGGACAGGGGGTTCGGCTACACCTTC; CDR3: CASSVGPADRGFGYTF
J: TRBJ2-7; D: .; V: TRBV7-3; size: .; DNA: TGTGCCAGCAGCAGGGCGTATGAATACGAGCAGTACTTC; CDR3: CASSRAYEYEQYF
J: TRBJ2-5; D: .; V: TRBV7-9; size: .; DNA: TGTGCCAGCAGCCCCCGTGCCGCAGGGCGTCAAGAGACCCAGTACTTC; CDR3: CASSPRAAGRQETQYF
J: TRBJ1-1; D: .; V: TRBV28; size: .; DNA: TGTGCCAGCAGTTTCCTCCGGACACCTGAAGCTTTCTTT; CDR3: CASSFLRTPEAFF
J: TRBJ1-2; D: .; V: TRBV18; size: .; DNA: TGTGCCAGCTCACCCACGGACAGTGTTAACTATGGCTACACCTTC; CDR3: CASSPTDSVNYGYTF
J: TRBJ2-1; D: TRBD2; V: TRBV7-9; size: .; DNA: TGTGCCAGCAGCCCCATAGCGGGAGGCTTAACGGGCAATGAGCAGTTCTTC; CDR3: CASSPIAGGLTGNEQFF
J: TRBJ2-7; D: .; V: TRBV11-2; size: .; DNA: TGTGCCAGCAGGTCCGGGCCAATATCCTACGAGCAGTACTTC; CDR3: CASRSGPISYEQYF
J: TRBJ2-7; D: TRBD2; V: TRBV25-1; size: .; DNA: TGTGCCAGCAGTGTCGCGGGACTAGCTGGCGAGCAGTACTTC; CDR3: CASSVAGLAGEQYF
J: TRBJ1-1; D: .; V: TRBV27; size: once; DNA: TGTGCCAGCAGTAACCCAAGGACTGGAGGGACTGAAGCTTTCTTT; CDR3: CASSNPRTGGTEAFF
J: TRBJ2-3; D: .; V: TRBV7-8; size: once; DNA: TGTGCCAGCAGCCCTCTGGGCCCTAGCACAGATACGCAGTATTTT; CDR3: CASSPLGPSTDTQYF
J: TRBJ2-3; D: .; V: TRBV18; size: few; DNA: TGTGCCAGCTCACCACGGTCGAAGGGGTCTGGCACAGATACGCAGTATTTT; CDR3: CASSPRSKGSGTDTQYF
J: TRBJ2-3; D: TRBD2; V: TRBV9; size: once; DNA: TGTGCCAGCAGCGTAGTTGCGGGAGGGGGTGGTGATACGCAGTATTTT; CDR3: CASSVVAGGGGDTQYF
J: TRBJ2-3; D: TRBD1; V: TRBV28; size: .; DNA: TGTGCCAGCAGTTTTGAAGGGACAGGGCGCACAGATACGCAGTATTTT; CDR3: CASSFEGTGRTDTQYF
J: TRBJ2-5; D: TRBD1; V: TRBV29-1; size: once; DNA: TGCAGCGTACAACCGGGACAGGGAAGCGAGACCCAGTACTTC; CDR3: CSVQPGQGSETQYF
J: TRBJ1-4; D: .; V: TRBV7-2; size: .; DNA: TGTGCCAGCAGCTTAGTCAGGCGGGCTAATGAAAAACTGTTTTTT; CDR3: CASSLVRRANEKLFF